This paragraph reports one T cell receptor beta chain. What antigen it recognizes has not been identified. Per-base qualities were not stored, and no clone one base away is much larger. The data derive from a study of blood T cell repertoires in COVID-19 (dated by TCRdb to 2018 to 2021). The study in broad terms: The collaborator samples originated in the United States, Italy and Spain and spanned the acute and convalescent phases of COVID-19. The prospective study material was composed of cDNA or gDNA derived from T cells, B-cell-depleted T cells, or PBMCs. The dataset comprised deeply sampled blood TCRbeta repertoires from subjects exposed to, actively infected with, or recovered from COVID-19. The repertoires were released in a freely available public database meant as a resource for research on the immune response to SARS-CoV-2. Samples were obtained from the ongoing ImmuneRACE study (first 160 participants) and from 950 to 1,500 subjects provided by 6 global collaborators. Nearly every sample came with metadata listing a de-identified subject ID, COVID-19 status, age in years and sex. Where available, HLA class I and class II types were obtained from metadata supplied by the sample provider rather than from assay-based typing. Results the study describes overall, beyond this receptor: Clinical and demographic metadata were provided uncurated, with the amount varying by source and participant.

The immunoSEQ Assay, a bias-controlled multiplex PCR, was used to amplify TCRbeta CDR3 regions from genomic DNA. As for the original processing: Nucleated cell counts per sample were estimated from amplification of reference gene primers within the assay. Sequence reads were collapsed and filtered to measure the absolute abundance of every unique TCRbeta CDR3 rearrangement. For each sample, productive Simpson clonality was calculated as the square root of Simpson's diversity index over productive rearrangements. As stored in TCRdb, this immuneACCESS dataset retains in-frame rearrangements with V and J assigned. A fraction of the clones does not appear; measured against another copy, unresolved V genes explain less than half of the discrepancy, and the remainder lacks a known reason. V, J and clone size were drawn from that table, and D and trimming were deduced from the DNA. For this sample there are about 120,000 clones; 80% to 90% appear just once. The biggest ten clones account for around 30% of the sample.

Whole blood was collected in K2EDTA tubes by collaborating institutions according to the institutions' own protocols. For TCRbeta analysis, collaborators shipped samples in one of three forms: frozen whole blood, isolated PBMCs, or DNA extracted from either of those sample types. CDR1 and CDR2 are drawn from the germline V gene: SGHRS, YFSETQ. V has 0 bases trimmed and J has 3 bases trimmed; junction bases matching no gene number 1. The CDR3 runs 14 residues from the cysteine to the phenylalanine. Only the CDR3 DNA stays, 42 bases, in frame from base 1. The source of this sequence is a man aged 65 to 85 with active or convalescent COVID-19. The rearranged chain carries TRBV5-1 and TRBJ2-3; TRBD1 agrees with 7 junctional bases. The sample taken for sequencing was peripheral blood. This receptor has the CDR3 CASSLDRGTDTQYF. In nucleotide form, the sequence is TGCGCCAGCAGCTTGGACAGGGGAACAGATACGCAGTATTTT.